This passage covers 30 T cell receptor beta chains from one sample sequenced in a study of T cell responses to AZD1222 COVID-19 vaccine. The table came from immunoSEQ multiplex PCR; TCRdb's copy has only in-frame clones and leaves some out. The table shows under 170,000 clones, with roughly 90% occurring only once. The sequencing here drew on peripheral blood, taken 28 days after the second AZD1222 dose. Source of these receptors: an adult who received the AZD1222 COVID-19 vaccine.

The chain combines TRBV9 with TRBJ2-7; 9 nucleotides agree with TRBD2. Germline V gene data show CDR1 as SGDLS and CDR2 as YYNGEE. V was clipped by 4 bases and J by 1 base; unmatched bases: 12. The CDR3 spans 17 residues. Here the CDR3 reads CASSKGAAGGLSYEQYF. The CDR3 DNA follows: TGTGCCAGCAGCAAGGGGGCAGCGGGAGGACTTTCCTACGAGCAGTACTTC.

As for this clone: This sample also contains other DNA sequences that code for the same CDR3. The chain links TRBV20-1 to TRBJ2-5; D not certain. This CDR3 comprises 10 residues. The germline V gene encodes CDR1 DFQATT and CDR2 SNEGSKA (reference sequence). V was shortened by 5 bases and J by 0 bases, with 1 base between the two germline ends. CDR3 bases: TGCAGTGCTTACCAAGAGACCCAGTACTTC. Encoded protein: CSAYQETQYF.

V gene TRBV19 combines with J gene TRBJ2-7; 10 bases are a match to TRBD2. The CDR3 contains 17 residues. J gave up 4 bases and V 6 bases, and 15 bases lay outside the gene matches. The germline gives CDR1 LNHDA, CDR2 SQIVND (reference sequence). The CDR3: CASSALTRGLAVYEQYF. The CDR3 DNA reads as TGTGCCAGTAGCGCTCTAACCAGAGGACTAGCGGTTTACGAGCAGTACTTC. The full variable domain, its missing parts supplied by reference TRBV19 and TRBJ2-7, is DGGITQSPKYLFRKEGQNVTLSCEQNLNHDAMYWYRQDPGQGLRLIYYSQIVNDFQKGDIAEGYSVSREKKESFPLTVTSAQKNPTAFYLCASSALTRGLAVYEQYFGPGTRLTVT.

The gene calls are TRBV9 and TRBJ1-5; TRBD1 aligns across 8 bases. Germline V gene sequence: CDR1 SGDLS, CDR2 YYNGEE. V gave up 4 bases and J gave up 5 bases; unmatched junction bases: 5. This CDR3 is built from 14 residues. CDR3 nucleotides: TGTGCCAGCAGCCCGCGGGACAGGCATCAGCCCCAGCATTTT. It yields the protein CASSPRDRHQPQHF.

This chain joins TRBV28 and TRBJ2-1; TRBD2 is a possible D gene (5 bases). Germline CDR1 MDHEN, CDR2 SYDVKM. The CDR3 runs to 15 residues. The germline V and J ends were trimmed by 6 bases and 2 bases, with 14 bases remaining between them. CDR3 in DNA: TGTGCCAGCAGCCCTGACTATCGGACCTACAATGAGCAGTTCTTC. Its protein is CASSPDYRTYNEQFF.

Here the CDR3 DNA reads TGCAGCGTTAAAGGAGGGAACACTGAAGCTTTCTTT. Amino acids: CSVKGGNTEAFF. The genes are TRBV29-1 and TRBJ1-1; no reliable D call. In germline, CDR1 is SQVTM, CDR2 ANQGSEA. V lost 5 bases to trimming and J lost 1 base, with 8 bases between them. The CDR3 is 12 amino acids.

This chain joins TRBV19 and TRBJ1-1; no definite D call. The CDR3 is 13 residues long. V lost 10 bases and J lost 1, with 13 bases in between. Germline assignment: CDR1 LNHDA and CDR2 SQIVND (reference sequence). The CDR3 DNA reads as TGTGCCACAGGCCCCTTATCGAACACTGAAGCTTTCTTT. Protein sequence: CATGPLSNTEAFF. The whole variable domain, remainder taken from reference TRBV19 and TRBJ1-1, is DGGITQSPKYLFRKEGQNVTLSCEQNLNHDAMYWYRQDPGQGLRLIYYSQIVNDFQKGDIAEGYSVSREKKESFPLTVTSAQKNPTAFYLCATGPLSNTEAFFGQGTRLTVV.

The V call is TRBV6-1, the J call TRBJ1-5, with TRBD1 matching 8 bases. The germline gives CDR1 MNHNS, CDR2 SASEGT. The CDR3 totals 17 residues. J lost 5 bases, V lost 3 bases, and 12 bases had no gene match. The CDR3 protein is CASSEGHAGQVHQPQHF. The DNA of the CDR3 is TGTGCCAGCAGTGAGGGGCACGCGGGACAGGTTCATCAGCCCCAGCATTTT.

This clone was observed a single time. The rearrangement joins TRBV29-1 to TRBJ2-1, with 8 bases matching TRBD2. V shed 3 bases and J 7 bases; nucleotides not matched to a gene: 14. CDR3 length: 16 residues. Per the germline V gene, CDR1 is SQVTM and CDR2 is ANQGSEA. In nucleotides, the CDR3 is TGCAGCGTTGACATAGGGAGCGGGAGAAGATGGAATGAGCAGTTCTTC. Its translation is CSVDIGSGRRWNEQFF.

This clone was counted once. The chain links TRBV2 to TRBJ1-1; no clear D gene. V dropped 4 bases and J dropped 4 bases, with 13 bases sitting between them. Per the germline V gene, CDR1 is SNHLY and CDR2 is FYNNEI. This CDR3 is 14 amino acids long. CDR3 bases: TGTGCCAGCAGTGCCGGACTGCGGGGCACTGAAGCTTTCTTT. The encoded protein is CASSAGLRGTEAFF.

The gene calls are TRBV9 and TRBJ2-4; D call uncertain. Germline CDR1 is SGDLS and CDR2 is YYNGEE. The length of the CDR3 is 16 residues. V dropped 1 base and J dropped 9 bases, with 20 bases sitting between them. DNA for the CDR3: TGTGCCAGCAGCGTACTTAACTCGGCCCCTTTAGGCATTCAGTACTTC. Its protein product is CASSVLNSAPLGIQYF.

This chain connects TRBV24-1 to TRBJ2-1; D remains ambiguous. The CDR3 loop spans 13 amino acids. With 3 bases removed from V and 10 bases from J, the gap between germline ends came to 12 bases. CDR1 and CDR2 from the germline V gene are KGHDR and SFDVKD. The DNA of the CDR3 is TGTGCCACCAGTGATCTGGATTGGAGAGAGCAGTTCTTC. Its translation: CATSDLDWREQFF.

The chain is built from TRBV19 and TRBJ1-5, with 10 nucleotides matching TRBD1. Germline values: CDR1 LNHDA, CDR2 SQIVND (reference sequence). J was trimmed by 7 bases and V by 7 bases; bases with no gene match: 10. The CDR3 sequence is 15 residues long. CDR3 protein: CASTRDRGERQPQHF. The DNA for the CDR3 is TGTGCCAGTACCAGGGACAGGGGCGAAAGGCAGCCCCAGCATTTT.

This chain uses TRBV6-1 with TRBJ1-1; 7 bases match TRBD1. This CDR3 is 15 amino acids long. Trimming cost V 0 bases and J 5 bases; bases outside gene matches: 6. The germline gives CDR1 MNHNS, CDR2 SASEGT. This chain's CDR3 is CASSEAATGRTEAFF. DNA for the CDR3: TGTGCCAGCAGTGAAGCGGCGACAGGGAGAACTGAAGCTTTCTTT.

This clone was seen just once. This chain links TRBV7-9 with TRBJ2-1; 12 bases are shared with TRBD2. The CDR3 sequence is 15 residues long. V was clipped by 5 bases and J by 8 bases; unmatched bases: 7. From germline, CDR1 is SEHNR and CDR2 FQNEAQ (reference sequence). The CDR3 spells CASSRLAGVGDEQFF. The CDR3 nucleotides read TGTGCCAGCAGCCGACTAGCGGGAGTCGGCGATGAGCAGTTCTTC.

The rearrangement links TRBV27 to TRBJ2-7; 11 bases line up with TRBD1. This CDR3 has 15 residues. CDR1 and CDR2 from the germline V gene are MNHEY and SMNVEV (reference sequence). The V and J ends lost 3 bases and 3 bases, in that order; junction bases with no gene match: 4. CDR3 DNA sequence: TGTGCCAGCAGTTTGTTTGGGACAGGGGGCTACGAGCAGTACTTC. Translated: CASSLFGTGGYEQYF.

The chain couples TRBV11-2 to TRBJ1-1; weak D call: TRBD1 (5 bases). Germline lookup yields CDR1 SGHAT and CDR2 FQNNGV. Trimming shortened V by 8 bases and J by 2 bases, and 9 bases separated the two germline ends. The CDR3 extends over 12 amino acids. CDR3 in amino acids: CASGAVNTEAFF. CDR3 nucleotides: TGTGCCAGCGGGGCGGTTAACACTGAAGCTTTCTTT.

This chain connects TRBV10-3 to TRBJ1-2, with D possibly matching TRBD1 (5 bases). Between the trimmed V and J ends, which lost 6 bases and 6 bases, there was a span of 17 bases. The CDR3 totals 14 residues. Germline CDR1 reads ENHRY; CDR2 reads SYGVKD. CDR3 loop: CAIRGVEAGHGYTF. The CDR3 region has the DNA TGTGCCATCAGGGGGGTTGAGGCTGGGCATGGCTACACCTTC.

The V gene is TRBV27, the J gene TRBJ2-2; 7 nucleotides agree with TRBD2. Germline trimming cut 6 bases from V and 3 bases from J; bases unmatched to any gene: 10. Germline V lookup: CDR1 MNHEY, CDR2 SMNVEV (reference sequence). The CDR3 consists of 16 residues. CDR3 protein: CASSRTRLADTGELFF. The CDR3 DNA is TGTGCCAGCAGCAGAACCCGACTAGCAGACACCGGGGAGCTGTTTTTT.

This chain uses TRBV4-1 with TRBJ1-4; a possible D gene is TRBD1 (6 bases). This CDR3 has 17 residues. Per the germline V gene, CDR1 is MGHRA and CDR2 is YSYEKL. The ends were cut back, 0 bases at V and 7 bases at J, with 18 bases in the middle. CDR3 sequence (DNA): TGCGCCAGCAGCCAAGACACAGGGAGAGCGGTGCGTGAAAAACTGTTTTTT. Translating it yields CASSQDTGRAVREKLFF.

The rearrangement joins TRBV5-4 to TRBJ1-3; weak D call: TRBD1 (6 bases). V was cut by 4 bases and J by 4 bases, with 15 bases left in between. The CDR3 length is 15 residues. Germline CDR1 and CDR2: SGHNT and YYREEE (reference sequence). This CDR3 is CASSATGSWGNTIYF. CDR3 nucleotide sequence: TGTGCCAGCAGCGCCACAGGGTCCTGGGGAAACACCATATATTTT.

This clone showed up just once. For the CDR3, the DNA is TGTGCCAGCAGCCACTCAACAGGGGGCGGGCAGCCCCAGCATTTT. As protein: CASSHSTGGGQPQHF. The chain joins TRBV21-1 to TRBJ1-5; whether TRBD1, the table's D call, matches the DNA was not checked. TRBV21-1 is a recognized pseudogene. The CDR3 has 15 amino acids.

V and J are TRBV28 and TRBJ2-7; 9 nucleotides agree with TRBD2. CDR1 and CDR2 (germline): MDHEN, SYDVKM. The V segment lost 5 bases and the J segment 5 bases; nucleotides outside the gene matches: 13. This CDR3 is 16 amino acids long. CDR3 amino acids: CASSPLNSGRRDEQYF. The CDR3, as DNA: TGTGCCAGCAGTCCACTTAACAGCGGGAGGCGCGACGAGCAGTACTTC.

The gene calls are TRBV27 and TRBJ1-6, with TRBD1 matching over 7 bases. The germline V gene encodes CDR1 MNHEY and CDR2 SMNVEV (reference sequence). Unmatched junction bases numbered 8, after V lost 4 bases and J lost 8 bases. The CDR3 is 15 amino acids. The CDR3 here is CASSSSTGRDSPLHF. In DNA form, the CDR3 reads TGTGCCAGCAGTTCATCGACAGGGCGGGATTCACCCCTCCACTTT.

DNA of the CDR3: TGCGCCAGCAGCTTGGCGGACCAGCGTGAGCAGTTCTTC. Translating gives CASSLADQREQFF. This chain connects TRBV5-1 to TRBJ2-1; unclear D gene. Per the germline V gene, CDR1 is SGHRS and CDR2 is YFSETQ. The V end lost 0 bases, the J end lost 9 bases, and 10 bases lay between the germline ends. There are 13 residues in the CDR3.

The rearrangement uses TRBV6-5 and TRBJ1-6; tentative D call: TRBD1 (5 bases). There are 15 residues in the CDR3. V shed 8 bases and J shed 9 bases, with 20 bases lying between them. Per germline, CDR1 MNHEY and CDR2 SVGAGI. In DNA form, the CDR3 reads TGTGCCAGCGGGTACGGACAATCAATCCGTTCACCCCTCCACTTT. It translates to CASGYGQSIRSPLHF.

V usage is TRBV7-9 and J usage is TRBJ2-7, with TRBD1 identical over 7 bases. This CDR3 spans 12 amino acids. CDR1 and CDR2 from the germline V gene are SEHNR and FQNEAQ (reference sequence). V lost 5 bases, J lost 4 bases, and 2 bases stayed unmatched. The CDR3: CASSDREYEQYF. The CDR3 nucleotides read TGTGCCAGCAGCGACAGGGAATACGAGCAGTACTTC.

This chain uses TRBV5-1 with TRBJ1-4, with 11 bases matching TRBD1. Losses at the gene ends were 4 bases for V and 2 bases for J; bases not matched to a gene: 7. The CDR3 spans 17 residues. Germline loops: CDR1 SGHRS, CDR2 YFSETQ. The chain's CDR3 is CASSTPGQGGTNEKLFF. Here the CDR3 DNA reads TGCGCCAGCAGCACTCCGGGACAGGGGGGCACTAATGAAAAACTGTTTTTT.

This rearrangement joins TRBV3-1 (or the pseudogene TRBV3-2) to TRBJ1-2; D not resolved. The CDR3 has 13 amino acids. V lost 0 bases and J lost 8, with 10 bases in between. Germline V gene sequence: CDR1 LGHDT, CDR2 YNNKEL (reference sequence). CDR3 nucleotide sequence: TGTGCCAGCAGCCAAGAGTCCACCGGGGGCTACACCTTC. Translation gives CASSQESTGGYTF.

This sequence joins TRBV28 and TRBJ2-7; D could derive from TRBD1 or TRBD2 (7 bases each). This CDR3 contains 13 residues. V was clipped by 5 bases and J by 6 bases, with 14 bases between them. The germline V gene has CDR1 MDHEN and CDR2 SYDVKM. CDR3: CASSPPGGAEQYF. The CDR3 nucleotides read TGTGCCAGCAGTCCACCAGGGGGGGCCGAGCAGTACTTC.